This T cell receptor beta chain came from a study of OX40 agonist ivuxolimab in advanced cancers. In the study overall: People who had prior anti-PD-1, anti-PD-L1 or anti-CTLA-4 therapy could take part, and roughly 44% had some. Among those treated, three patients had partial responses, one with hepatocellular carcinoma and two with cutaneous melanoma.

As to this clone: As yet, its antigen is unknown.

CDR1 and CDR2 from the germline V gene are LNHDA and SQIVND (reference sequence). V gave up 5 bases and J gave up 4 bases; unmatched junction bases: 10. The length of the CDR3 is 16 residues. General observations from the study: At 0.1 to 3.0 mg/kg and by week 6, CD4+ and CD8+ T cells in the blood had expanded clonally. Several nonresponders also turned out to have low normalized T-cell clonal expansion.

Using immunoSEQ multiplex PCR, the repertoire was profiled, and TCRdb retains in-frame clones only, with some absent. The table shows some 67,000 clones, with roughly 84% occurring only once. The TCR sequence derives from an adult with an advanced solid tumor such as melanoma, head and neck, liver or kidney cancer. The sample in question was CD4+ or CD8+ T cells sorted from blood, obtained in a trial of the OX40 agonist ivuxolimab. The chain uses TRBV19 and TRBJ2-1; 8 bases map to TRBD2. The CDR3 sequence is CASSPGKLAEYNEQFF. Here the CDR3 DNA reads TGTGCCAGTAGTCCCGGGAAACTAGCGGAGTACAATGAGCAGTTCTTC. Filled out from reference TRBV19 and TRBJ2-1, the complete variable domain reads DGGITQSPKYLFRKEGQNVTLSCEQNLNHDAMYWYRQDPGQGLRLIYYSQIVNDFQKGDIAEGYSVSREKKESFPLTVTSAQKNPTAFYLCASSPGKLAEYNEQFFGPGTRLTVL.